A single sample gave rise to the 4 T cell receptor beta chains below, sequenced in a study of cytomegalovirus exposure and HLA in healthy donors. The PCR used 60 Vbeta and 13 Jbeta primers. The table came from immunoSEQ multiplex PCR; TCRdb's copy has only in-frame clones and leaves some out. The sample shows approximately 97,000 clones, 63% of them seen only once. Sequenced input: PBMCs. Receptor source: a human donor in good health.

CDR3 bases: TGCGCCAGCAGTCCAGACCGGAGCTCCTACAATGAGCAGTTCTTC. Its translation: CASSPDRSSYNEQFF. The chain uses TRBV4-1 and TRBJ2-1; D is undetermined. Germline values: CDR1 MGHRA, CDR2 YSYEKL. The length of the CDR3 is 15 residues. V was shortened by 6 bases and J by 0 bases, with 12 bases between the two germline ends.

V and J are TRBV4-1 and TRBJ2-3; D remains unclear. This CDR3 has 11 residues. Germline assignment: CDR1 MGHRA and CDR2 YSYEKL. V was clipped by 4 bases and J by 7 bases, with 6 bases between them. Here the CDR3 reads CASSLGYTQYF. The DNA of the CDR3 is TGCGCCAGCAGCCTTGGCTATACGCAGTATTTT.

The chain's CDR3 is CASNNHDRTNTGELFF. As DNA, the CDR3 is TGTGCCAGCAACAATCACGACAGGACGAACACCGGGGAGCTGTTTTTT. This rearrangement joins TRBV28 to TRBJ2-2, with D possibly matching TRBD1 (6 bases). V lost 7 bases and J lost 0, with 15 bases in between. Germline CDR1 is MDHEN and CDR2 is SYDVKM. The CDR3 totals 16 residues.

The chain employs TRBV28 and TRBJ1-1; D not resolved. The CDR3 extends over 14 amino acids. Germline CDR1 and CDR2: MDHEN and SYDVKM. V was trimmed by 2 bases and J by 6 bases, leaving 13 bases between them. CDR3 coding DNA: TGTGCCAGCAGTTTAGGGCCCATGGTGGCTGAAGCTTTCTTT. Translated: CASSLGPMVAEAFF.